Listed below are T cell receptor beta chains from one sample, sequenced in a study of blood T cell repertoires in COVID-19. The data were produced by immunoSEQ multiplex PCR, yet TCRdb's version contains in-frame clones alone and is incomplete. The data hold about 100,000 clones, with 85% observed a single time. Sequencing input: peripheral blood. The receptors were sampled from a man in his fifties or sixties with active or convalescent COVID-19. Both conserved end residues are part of each CDR3. Fields, in order: J gene, CDR3 length, V gene, D gene, clone size, CDR3 DNA, CDR3 protein. A D gene is named only where the DNA matches it firmly. Clone sizes are given selectively: once, few, many, or a class where the clone is expanded.

j_gene: TRBJ1-3
len: 14
v_gene: TRBV27
d_gene: .
abundance: .
CDR3nt: TGTGCCAGCAAAAAGACATCCTCTGGAAACACCATATATTTT
CDR3aa: CASKKTSSGNTIYF

j_gene: TRBJ1-2
len: 11
v_gene: TRBV20-1
d_gene: .
abundance: few
CDR3nt: TGCAGTGCTGGTCAGATAAATGGCTACACCTTC
CDR3aa: CSAGQINGYTF

j_gene: TRBJ1-5
len: 13
v_gene: TRBV18
d_gene: .
abundance: .
CDR3nt: TGTGCCAGCTCACCCGGGATGGATCAGCCCCAGCATTTT
CDR3aa: CASSPGMDQPQHF

j_gene: TRBJ2-1
len: 15
v_gene: TRBV7-8
d_gene: TRBD1
abundance: few
CDR3nt: TGTGCCAGCAGTCCCTCGGGACAGGGGCTCAATGAGCAGTTCTTC
CDR3aa: CASSPSGQGLNEQFF

j_gene: TRBJ1-1
len: 14
v_gene: TRBV3-1/TRBV3-2
d_gene: .
abundance: .
CDR3nt: TGTGCCAGCAGCCAAGGGACAGCGAACACTGAAGCTTTCTTT
CDR3aa: CASSQGTANTEAFF

j_gene: TRBJ1-2
len: 15
v_gene: TRBV7-2
d_gene: .
abundance: .
CDR3nt: TGTGCCAGCAGCCAAGCCCCCGCGGCCGAATATGGCTACACCTTC
CDR3aa: CASSQAPAAEYGYTF

j_gene: TRBJ2-3
len: 15
v_gene: TRBV13
d_gene: TRBD2
abundance: .
CDR3nt: TGTGCCAGCAGCTCACTAGCGGGAGAATCAGATACGCAGTATTTT
CDR3aa: CASSSLAGESDTQYF

j_gene: TRBJ2-5
len: 14
v_gene: TRBV13
d_gene: .
abundance: many
CDR3nt: TGTGCCAGCAGCTTCCCCCTCCGAGGAGCGACCCAGTACTTC
CDR3aa: CASSFPLRGATQYF

j_gene: TRBJ2-4
len: 16
v_gene: TRBV27
d_gene: TRBD2
abundance: .
CDR3nt: TGTGCCAGCAGTTCCACTAGCGGGAGAAAGAAAAACATTCAGTACTTC
CDR3aa: CASSSTSGRKKNIQYF

j_gene: TRBJ2-7
len: 18
v_gene: TRBV4-1
d_gene: TRBD2
abundance: .
CDR3nt: TGCGCCAGCAGCCAACTGGTAGCGGGAGGGCCTAAAGGCTACGAGCAGTACTTC
CDR3aa: CASSQLVAGGPKGYEQYF

j_gene: TRBJ2-1
len: 15
v_gene: TRBV2
d_gene: .
abundance: .
CDR3nt: TGTGCCAGCAGTGGAGCAGGGGTACCCTACAATGAGCAGTTCTTC
CDR3aa: CASSGAGVPYNEQFF

j_gene: TRBJ1-5
len: 14
v_gene: TRBV24-1
d_gene: .
abundance: .
CDR3nt: TGTGCCACCAGTGACGAACAGGGCCACCAGCCCCAGCATTTT
CDR3aa: CATSDEQGHQPQHF

j_gene: TRBJ2-7
len: 15
v_gene: TRBV18
d_gene: TRBD2
abundance: .
CDR3nt: TGTGCCAGCTCACCTTTTGCCGGGAGGGCCAACGAGCAGTACTTC
CDR3aa: CASSPFAGRANEQYF

j_gene: TRBJ2-1
len: 15
v_gene: TRBV27
d_gene: .
abundance: once
CDR3nt: TGTGCCAGCAGTTTGGGGGCGACAGAGACAGCTGAGCAGTTCTTC
CDR3aa: CASSLGATETAEQFF

j_gene: TRBJ2-1
len: 14
v_gene: TRBV30
d_gene: .
abundance: .
CDR3nt: TGTGCCTGGAGTCCGGCTAGCAATGTGAATGAGCAGTTCTTC
CDR3aa: CAWSPASNVNEQFF

j_gene: TRBJ1-2
len: 13
v_gene: TRBV10-2
d_gene: .
abundance: once
CDR3nt: TGCGCCAGCAGTGACAGGGTTAACTATGGCTACACCTTC
CDR3aa: CASSDRVNYGYTF

j_gene: TRBJ2-7
len: 17
v_gene: TRBV7-2
d_gene: TRBD2
abundance: .
CDR3nt: TGTGCCAGCAGCTTTCGGACTAGCGGGAGAGCGTCCTACGAGCAGTACTTC
CDR3aa: CASSFRTSGRASYEQYF

j_gene: TRBJ1-3
len: 15
v_gene: TRBV27
d_gene: .
abundance: .
CDR3nt: TGTGCCAGCAGTGCCAACGCAGGGGTTGGAAACACCATATATTTT
CDR3aa: CASSANAGVGNTIYF

j_gene: TRBJ1-3
len: 15
v_gene: TRBV10-1
d_gene: TRBD1
abundance: .
CDR3nt: TGCGCCAGCACAAACAGGGGGACCGATCGAAACACCATATATTTT
CDR3aa: CASTNRGTDRNTIYF

j_gene: TRBJ2-1
len: 12
v_gene: TRBV5-1
d_gene: .
abundance: .
CDR3nt: TGCGCCAGCAGCCTCGAGAGAACTGAGCAGTTCTTC
CDR3aa: CASSLERTEQFF

j_gene: TRBJ2-7
len: 12
v_gene: TRBV12-3/TRBV12-4
d_gene: .
abundance: .
CDR3nt: TGTGCCAGCAGTTTATCACAGTCCGAGCAGTACTTC
CDR3aa: CASSLSQSEQYF

j_gene: TRBJ2-1
len: 15
v_gene: TRBV5-1
d_gene: .
abundance: .
CDR3nt: TGCGCCAGCAGCGGAGGGTATAGCTCCTACAATGAGCAGTTCTTC
CDR3aa: CASSGGYSSYNEQFF

j_gene: TRBJ2-1
len: 17
v_gene: TRBV3-1/TRBV3-2
d_gene: .
abundance: .
CDR3nt: TGTGCCAGCAGCCGAACCAACAGGGATATAGTATTCTATGAGCAGTTCTTC
CDR3aa: CASSRTNRDIVFYEQFF

j_gene: TRBJ2-7
len: 14
v_gene: TRBV3-1/TRBV3-2
d_gene: TRBD2
abundance: .
CDR3nt: TGTGCCAGCAGCCCGGGGCTAGCGGGATACGAGCAGTACTTC
CDR3aa: CASSPGLAGYEQYF

j_gene: TRBJ1-5
len: 16
v_gene: TRBV24-1
d_gene: .
abundance: .
CDR3nt: TGTGCCACCAGTGATTCCCGGGGGGGGGACGGTGGGCCCCAGCATTTT
CDR3aa: CATSDSRGGDGGPQHF

j_gene: TRBJ2-1
len: 14
v_gene: TRBV24-1
d_gene: .
abundance: .
CDR3nt: TGTGCCACCAGCGGACATGCCTACCACAATGAGCAGTTCTTC
CDR3aa: CATSGHAYHNEQFF

j_gene: TRBJ2-1
len: 13
v_gene: TRBV6-2/TRBV6-3
d_gene: TRBD2
abundance: .
CDR3nt: TGTGCCAGCAGCCGACTAGCGGGAGGACAGCAGTTCTTC
CDR3aa: CASSRLAGGQQFF

j_gene: TRBJ2-7
len: 15
v_gene: TRBV11-2
d_gene: TRBD2
abundance: .
CDR3nt: TGTGCCAGCAGCTTAGGCGTAGCGGGAAACTACGAGCAGTACTTC
CDR3aa: CASSLGVAGNYEQYF

j_gene: TRBJ2-2
len: 16
v_gene: TRBV30
d_gene: .
abundance: .
CDR3nt: TGTGCCTGGACTCGAGGCGGAGCGGGTAACACCGGGGAGCTGTTTTTT
CDR3aa: CAWTRGGAGNTGELFF

j_gene: TRBJ2-7
len: 15
v_gene: TRBV5-5
d_gene: TRBD1
abundance: .
CDR3nt: TGTGCCAGCAGCTTTGGGGGACAGGGAGGTCTCGAGCAGTACTTC
CDR3aa: CASSFGGQGGLEQYF

j_gene: TRBJ1-1
len: 14
v_gene: TRBV6-5
d_gene: TRBD1
abundance: .
CDR3nt: TGTGCCAGCAGTTACCCGGGACAGGAGACTGAAGCTTTCTTT
CDR3aa: CASSYPGQETEAFF

j_gene: TRBJ2-5
len: 13
v_gene: TRBV7-9
d_gene: .
abundance: .
CDR3nt: TGTGCCAGCAGCTTAGGTCTAGTAGAGACCCAGTACTTC
CDR3aa: CASSLGLVETQYF

j_gene: TRBJ1-3
len: 17
v_gene: TRBV5-4
d_gene: .
abundance: .
CDR3nt: TGTGCCAGCAGCTCCCTCGGGGGGAAGAGCTCTGGAAACACCATATATTTT
CDR3aa: CASSSLGGKSSGNTIYF

j_gene: TRBJ2-1
len: 17
v_gene: TRBV11-3
d_gene: .
abundance: .
CDR3nt: TGTGCCAGCAGCTTAGGTGGGGGGGCAGTCTCCTACAATGAGCAGTTCTTC
CDR3aa: CASSLGGGAVSYNEQFF

j_gene: TRBJ2-3
len: 16
v_gene: TRBV11-2
d_gene: TRBD2
abundance: .
CDR3nt: TGTGCCAGCAGCTTAGGGGCTAGCGGGAGGTCAGATACGCAGTATTTT
CDR3aa: CASSLGASGRSDTQYF